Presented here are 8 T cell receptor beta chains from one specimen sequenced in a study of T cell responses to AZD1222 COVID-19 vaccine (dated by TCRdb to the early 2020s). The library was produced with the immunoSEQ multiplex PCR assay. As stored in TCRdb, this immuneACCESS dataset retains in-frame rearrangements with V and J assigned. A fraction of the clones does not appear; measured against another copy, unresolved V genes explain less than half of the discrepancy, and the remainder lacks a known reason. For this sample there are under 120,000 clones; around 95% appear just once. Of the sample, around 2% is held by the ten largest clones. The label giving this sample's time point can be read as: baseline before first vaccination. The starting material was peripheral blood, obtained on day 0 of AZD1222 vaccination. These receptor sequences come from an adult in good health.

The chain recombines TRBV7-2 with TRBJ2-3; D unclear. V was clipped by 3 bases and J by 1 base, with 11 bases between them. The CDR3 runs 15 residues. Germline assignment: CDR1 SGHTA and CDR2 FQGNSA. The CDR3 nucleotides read TGTGCCAGCAGCTTGTGGGCGACGGGCACAGATACGCAGTATTTT. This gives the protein CASSLWATGTDTQYF.

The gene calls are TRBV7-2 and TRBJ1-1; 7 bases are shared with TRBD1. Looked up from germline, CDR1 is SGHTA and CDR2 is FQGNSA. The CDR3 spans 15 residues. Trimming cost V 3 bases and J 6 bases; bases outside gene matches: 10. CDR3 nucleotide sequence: TGTGCCAGCAGCTTTAGCCACACAGGGGACCCTGAAGCTTTCTTT. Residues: CASSFSHTGDPEAFF.

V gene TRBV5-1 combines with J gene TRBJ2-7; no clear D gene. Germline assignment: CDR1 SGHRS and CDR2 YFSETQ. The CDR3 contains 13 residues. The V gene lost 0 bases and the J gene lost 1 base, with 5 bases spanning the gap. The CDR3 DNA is TGCGCCAGCAGCTTGGAACAGTCCTACGAGCAGTACTTC. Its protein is CASSLEQSYEQYF.

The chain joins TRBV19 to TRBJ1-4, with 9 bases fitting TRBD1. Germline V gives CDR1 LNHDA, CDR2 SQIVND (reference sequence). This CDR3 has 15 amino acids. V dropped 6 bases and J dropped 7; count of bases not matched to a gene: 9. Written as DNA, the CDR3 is TGTGCCAGTAGCACCCACAGGGGGCGGAGTGAAAAACTGTTTTTT. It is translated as CASSTHRGRSEKLFF.

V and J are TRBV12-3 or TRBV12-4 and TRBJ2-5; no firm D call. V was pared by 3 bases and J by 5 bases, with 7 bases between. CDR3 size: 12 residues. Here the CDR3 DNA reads TGTGCCAGCAGTTTTCTTCGCGAGACCCAGTACTTC. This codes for CASSFLRETQYF.

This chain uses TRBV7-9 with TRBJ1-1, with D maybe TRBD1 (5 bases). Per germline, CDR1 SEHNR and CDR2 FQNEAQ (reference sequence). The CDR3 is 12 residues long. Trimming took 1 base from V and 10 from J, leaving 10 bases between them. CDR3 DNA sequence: TGTGCCAGCAGCTTAGAATCTGGGGGAGCTTTCTTT. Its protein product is CASSLESGGAFF.

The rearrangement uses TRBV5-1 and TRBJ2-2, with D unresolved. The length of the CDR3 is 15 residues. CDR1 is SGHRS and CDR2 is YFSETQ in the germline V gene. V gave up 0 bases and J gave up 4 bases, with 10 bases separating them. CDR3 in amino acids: CASSLEVAVTGELFF. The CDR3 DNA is TGCGCCAGCAGCTTGGAGGTAGCAGTCACCGGGGAGCTGTTTTTT.

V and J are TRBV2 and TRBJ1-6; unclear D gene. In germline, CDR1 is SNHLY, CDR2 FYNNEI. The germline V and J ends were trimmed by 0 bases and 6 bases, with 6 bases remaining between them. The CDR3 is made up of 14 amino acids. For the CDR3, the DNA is TGTGCCAGCAGTGAAGCGCTTGGTAATTCACCCCTCCACTTT. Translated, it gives CASSEALGNSPLHF. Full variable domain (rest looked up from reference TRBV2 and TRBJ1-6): EPEVTQTPSHQVTQMGQEVILRCVPISNHLYFYWYRQILGQKVEFLVSFYNNEISEKSEIFDDQFSVERPDGSNFTLKIRSTKLEDSAMYFCASSEALGNSPLHFGNGTRLTVT.